This T cell receptor beta chain was sequenced during a study of blood T cell repertoires in COVID-19. Study details: The analysed material was cDNA or gDNA that came from T cells, B-cell-depleted T cells, or PBMCs.

This clone occurred once. The repertoire was sequenced with immunoSEQ multiplex PCR; TCRdb's copy has only in-frame clones and lacks some. This repertoire shows fewer than 40,000 clones, 78% found once; its top ten account for 33%. Trimming removed 5 bases at V and 9 bases at J, with 20 bases between. The germline V gene has CDR1 SGHTA and CDR2 FQGNSA. This CDR3 spans 16 amino acids. This clonotype originated in a man aged 55 to 69 with acute or convalescent COVID-19. The chain recombines TRBV7-2 with TRBJ1-6; D might be TRBD1 (6 bases). Material for sequencing was peripheral blood. The CDR3 spells CASSPIPRTETSPLHF. DNA for the CDR3: TGTGCCAGCAGCCCGATTCCCCGGACAGAGACTTCACCCCTCCACTTT.